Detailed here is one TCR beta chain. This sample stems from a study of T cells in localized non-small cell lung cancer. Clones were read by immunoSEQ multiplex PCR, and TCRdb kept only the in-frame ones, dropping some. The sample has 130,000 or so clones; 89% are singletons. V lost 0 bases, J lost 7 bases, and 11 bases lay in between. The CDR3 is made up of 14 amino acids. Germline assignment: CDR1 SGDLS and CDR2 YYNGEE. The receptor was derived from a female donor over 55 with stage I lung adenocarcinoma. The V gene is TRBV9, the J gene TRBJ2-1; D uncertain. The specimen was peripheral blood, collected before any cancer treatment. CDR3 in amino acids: CASSVATVINEQFF. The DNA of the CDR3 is TGTGCCAGCAGCGTAGCTACAGTGATTAATGAGCAGTTCTTC.